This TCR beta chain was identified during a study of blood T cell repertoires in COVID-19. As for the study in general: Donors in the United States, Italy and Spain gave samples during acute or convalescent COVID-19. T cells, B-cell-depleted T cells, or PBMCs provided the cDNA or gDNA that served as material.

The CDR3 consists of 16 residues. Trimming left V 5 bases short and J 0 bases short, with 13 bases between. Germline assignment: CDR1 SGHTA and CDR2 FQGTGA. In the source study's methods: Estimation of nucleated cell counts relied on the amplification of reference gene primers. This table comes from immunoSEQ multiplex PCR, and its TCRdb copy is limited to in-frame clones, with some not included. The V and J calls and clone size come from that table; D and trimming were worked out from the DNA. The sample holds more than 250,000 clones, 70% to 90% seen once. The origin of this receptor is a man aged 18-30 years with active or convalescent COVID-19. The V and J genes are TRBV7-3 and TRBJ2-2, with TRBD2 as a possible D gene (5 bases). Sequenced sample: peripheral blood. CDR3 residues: CASSLDGITNTGELFF. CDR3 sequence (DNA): TGTGCCAGCAGCCTAGACGGGATAACGAACACCGGGGAGCTGTTTTTT.